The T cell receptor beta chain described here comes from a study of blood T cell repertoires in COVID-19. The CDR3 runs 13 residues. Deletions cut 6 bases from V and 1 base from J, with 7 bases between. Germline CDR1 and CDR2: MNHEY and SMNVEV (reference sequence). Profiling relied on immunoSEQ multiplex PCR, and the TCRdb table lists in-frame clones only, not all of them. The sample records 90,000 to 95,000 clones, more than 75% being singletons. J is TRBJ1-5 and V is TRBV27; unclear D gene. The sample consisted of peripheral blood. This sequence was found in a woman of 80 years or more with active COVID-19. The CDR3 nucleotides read TGTGCCAGCAGGAGGATCAGCAATCAGCCCCAGCATTTT. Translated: CASRRISNQPQHF.